The source of this T cell receptor (beta chain) is a study of T-cell memory formation after mild COVID-19 (dated by TCRdb to the early 2020s). Broadly, across the study: TCR sequence clusters from the two donors were largely donor specific. In two donors, T-cell clones that expanded and contracted after mild COVID-19 were tracked by sequencing TCRalpha and TCRbeta repertoires over time. Two young, previously healthy adult volunteers made up the cohort, one male and one female.

Ficoll-Paque density gradient centrifugation was used to isolate PBMCs. The sample holds a few counts of this clonotype. No cognate antigen has been identified for it. No much larger clone is present one base from it, and per-base qualities are unavailable. TCRdb names Illumina NovaSeq 6000 as the instrument used. TCRalpha and TCRbeta cDNA libraries were constructed by 5'RACE with constant-segment primers, with sample barcodes and unique molecular identifiers being introduced. Trizol reagent was used to extract RNA from every sample. Libraries were amplified in two PCR steps, with a second sample barcode and Illumina TruSeq adapters added in the second step. Libraries were sequenced on an Illumina NovaSeq with 2 x 150 bp paired-end reads. Under the source paper's analysis protocol: The reads were demultiplexed and collapsed into UMI-guided consensus sequences using migec v1.2.7. Using mixcr v2.1.11, UMI consensuses were aligned to TRA and TRB V and J templates and then assembled into clonotypes. Expanded or contracted clonotypes were those called significant by both edgeR and NoisET, with noise models trained on biological replicates. For edgeR calls, a false discovery rate-adjusted p below 0.01 and a log2 fold-change threshold of 1 were applied. As an exploratory analysis of dynamics, max-normalized trajectories of the 1000 most abundant clonotypes were examined with PCA combined with hierarchical clustering. The CD4 or CD8 phenotype of responding clones was assigned using the separately sequenced CD4+ and CD8+ repertoires. The raw public reads went through TCRdb reprocessing: fastp at Q25, MiXCR clone calling, in-frame beta chains kept. Records with the same CDR3 protein are collapsed into one entry carrying the most frequent genes and DNA. These V and J calls derive from TCRdb rather than the authors' analysis. The sample table lists about 360,000 distinct CDR3 sequences, about an eighth of them with a count of one. Of the sample, about 20% falls within the top ten clones.

The CDR3, cysteine through phenylalanine, is 16 amino acids long. Just CDR3 DNA is preserved here, 48 bases in frame from base 1. CDR1 and CDR2 are drawn from the germline V gene (reference sequence): MNHEY, SMNVEV. The V and J ends are trimmed by 4 bases and 0 bases, leaving 12 bases between them. Overall results and qualifications from the work: Clones contracting from day 15 to 85 had balanced CD4/CD8 phenotypes, while a second wave expanding from day 15 to 37 was biased towards CD4+. Contracting CD4+ clones were found mainly in CM and EM memory subsets, while CD8+ clones were enriched in EMRA. Some responding clones were detected in pre-infection memory, which suggested that pre-existing cross-reactive memory T cells had joined the SARS-CoV-2 response. The study included only a couple of mild cases, and larger cohorts that include severe cases with pre-infection samples were judged to be necessary. The second-wave clones that peaked on day 37 were not confirmed to be SARS-CoV-2 specific.

The rearrangement joined TRBV27 to TRBJ2-2; the D element might be TRBD1 or TRBD2, as each aligns at 6 bases. This clonotype originated in a young man who had mild COVID-19 (a few samples of this study predate the infection). The sample titles of this study are shuffled in the database, so cell type and time point are left out; the donor was told from shared clones. The sequencing sample was made of PBMCs or a T cell subset sorted from them (not recorded which). The DNA is TGTGCCAGCAGTTCCCGGGGGCCACCGAACACCGGGGAGCTGTTTTTT. The translation is CASSSRGPPNTGELFF.